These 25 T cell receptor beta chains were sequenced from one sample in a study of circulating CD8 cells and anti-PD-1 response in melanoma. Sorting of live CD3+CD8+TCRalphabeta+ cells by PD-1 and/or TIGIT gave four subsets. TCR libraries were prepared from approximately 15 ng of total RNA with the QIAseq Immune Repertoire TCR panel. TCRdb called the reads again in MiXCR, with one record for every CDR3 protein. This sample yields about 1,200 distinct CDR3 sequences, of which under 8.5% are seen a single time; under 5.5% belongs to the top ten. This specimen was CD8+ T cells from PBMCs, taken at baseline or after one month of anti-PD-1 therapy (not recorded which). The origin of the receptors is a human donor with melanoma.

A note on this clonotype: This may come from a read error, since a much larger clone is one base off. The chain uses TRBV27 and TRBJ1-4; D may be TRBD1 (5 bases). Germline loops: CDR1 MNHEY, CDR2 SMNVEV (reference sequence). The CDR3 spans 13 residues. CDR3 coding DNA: TGTGCCAGCAGGGAGGGGATCGGTGAAAAACTGTCTTTT. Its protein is CASREGIGEKLSF. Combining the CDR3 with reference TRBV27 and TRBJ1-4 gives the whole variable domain EAQVTQNPRYLITVTGKKLTVTCSQNMNHEYMSWYRQDPGLGLRQIYYSMNVEVTDKGDVPEGYKVSRKEKRNFPLILESPSPNQTSLYFCASREGIGEKLSFGSGTQLSVL.

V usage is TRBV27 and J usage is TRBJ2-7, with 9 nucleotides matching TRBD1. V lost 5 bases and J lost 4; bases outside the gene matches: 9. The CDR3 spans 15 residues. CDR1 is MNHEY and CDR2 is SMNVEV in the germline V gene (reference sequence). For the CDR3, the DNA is TGTGCCAGCAGTAATACCGGGACAGGGCTATACGAGCAGTACTTC. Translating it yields CASSNTGTGLYEQYF.

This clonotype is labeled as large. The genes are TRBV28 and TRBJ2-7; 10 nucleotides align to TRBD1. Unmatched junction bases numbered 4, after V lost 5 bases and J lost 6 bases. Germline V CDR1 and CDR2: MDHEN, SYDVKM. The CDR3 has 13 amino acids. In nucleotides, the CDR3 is TGTGCCAGCAGTCCGGGACAGGGGACCGAGCAGTACTTC. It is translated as CASSPGQGTEQYF.

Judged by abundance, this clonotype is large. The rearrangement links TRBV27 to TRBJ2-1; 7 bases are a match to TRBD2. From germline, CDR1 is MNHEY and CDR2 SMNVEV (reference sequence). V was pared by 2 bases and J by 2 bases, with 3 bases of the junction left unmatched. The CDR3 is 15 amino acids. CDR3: CASSLEAGTYNEQFF. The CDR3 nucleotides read TGTGCCAGCAGTTTAGAAGCGGGAACCTACAATGAGCAGTTCTTC.

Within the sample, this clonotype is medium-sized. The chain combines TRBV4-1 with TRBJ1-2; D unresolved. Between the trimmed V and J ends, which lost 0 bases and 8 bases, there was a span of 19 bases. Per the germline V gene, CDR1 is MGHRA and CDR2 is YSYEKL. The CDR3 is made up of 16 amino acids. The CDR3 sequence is CASSQDLEQGGYGYTF. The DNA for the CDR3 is TGCGCCAGCAGCCAAGATTTGGAACAAGGCGGATACGGCTACACCTTC.

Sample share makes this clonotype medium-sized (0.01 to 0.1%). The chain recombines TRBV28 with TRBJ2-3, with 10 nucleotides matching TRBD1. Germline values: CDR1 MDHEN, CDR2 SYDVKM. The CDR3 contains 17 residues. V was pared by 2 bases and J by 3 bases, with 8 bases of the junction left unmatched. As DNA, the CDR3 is TGTGCCAGCAGTTTAACGCCGGGACAGGGGTCGACAGATACGCAGTATTTT. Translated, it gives CASSLTPGQGSTDTQYF.

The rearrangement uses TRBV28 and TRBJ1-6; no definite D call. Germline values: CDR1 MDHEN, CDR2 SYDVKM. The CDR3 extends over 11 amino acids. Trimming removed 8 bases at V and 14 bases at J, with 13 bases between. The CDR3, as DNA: TGTGCCAGCCTGATGAGCGGCACCCTCCACTTT. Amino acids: CASLMSGTLHF.

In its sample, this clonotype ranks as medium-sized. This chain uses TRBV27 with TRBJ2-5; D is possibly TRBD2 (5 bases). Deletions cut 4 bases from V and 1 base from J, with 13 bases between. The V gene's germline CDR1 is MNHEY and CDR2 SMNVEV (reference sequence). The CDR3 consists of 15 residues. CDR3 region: CASSSIVGAQETQYF. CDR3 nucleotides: TGTGCCAGCAGTTCCATCGTGGGAGCCCAAGAGACCCAGTACTTC.

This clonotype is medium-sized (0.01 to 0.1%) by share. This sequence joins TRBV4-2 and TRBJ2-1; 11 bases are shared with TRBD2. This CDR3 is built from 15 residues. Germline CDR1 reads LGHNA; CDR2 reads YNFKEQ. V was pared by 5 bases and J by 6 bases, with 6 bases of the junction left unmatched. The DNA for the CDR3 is TGTGCCAGCAGCGAAACCGGGACTAGCGGCAATGAGCAGTTCTTC. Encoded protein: CASSETGTSGNEQFF.

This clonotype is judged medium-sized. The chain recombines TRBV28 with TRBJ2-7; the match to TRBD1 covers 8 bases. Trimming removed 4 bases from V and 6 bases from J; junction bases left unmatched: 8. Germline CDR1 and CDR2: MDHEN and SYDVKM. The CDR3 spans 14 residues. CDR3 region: CASSYHDRGTEQYF. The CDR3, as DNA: TGTGCCAGCAGTTACCATGACAGGGGAACCGAGCAGTACTTC.

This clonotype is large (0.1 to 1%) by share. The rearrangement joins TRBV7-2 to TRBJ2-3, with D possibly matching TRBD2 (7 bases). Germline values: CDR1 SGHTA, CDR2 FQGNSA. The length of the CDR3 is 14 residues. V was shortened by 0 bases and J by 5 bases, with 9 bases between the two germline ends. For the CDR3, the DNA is TGTGCCAGCAGCTTAGCTAGGGGGGGAGATACGCAGTATTTT. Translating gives CASSLARGGDTQYF.

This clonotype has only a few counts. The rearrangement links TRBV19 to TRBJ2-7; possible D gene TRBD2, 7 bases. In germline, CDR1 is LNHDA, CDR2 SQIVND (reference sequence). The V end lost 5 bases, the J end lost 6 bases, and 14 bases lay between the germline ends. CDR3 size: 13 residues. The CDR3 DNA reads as TGTGCCAGTAGTCTGGGAGGGGGATCCGAGCAGTACTTC. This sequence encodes CASSLGGGSEQYF.

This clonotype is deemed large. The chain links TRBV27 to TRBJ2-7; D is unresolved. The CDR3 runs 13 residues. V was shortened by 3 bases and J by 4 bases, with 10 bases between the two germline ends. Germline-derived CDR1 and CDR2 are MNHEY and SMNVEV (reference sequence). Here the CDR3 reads CASSFGSAYEQYF. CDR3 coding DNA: TGTGCCAGCAGTTTCGGGTCAGCATACGAGCAGTACTTC.

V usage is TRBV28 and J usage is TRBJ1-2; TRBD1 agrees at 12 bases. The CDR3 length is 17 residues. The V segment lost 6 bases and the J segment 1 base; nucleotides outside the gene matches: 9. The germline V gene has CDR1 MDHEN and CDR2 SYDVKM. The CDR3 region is CASSLRDRGQHNYGYTF. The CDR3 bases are TGTGCCAGCAGCCTCCGGGACAGGGGGCAACATAACTATGGCTACACCTTC.

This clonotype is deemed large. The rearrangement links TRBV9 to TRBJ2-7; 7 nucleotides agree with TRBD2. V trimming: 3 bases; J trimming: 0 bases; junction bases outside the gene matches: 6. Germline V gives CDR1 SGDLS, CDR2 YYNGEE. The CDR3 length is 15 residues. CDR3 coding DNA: TGTGCCAGCAGCGCCCTAGCGGACCCCTCCTACGAGCAGTACTTC. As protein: CASSALADPSYEQYF.

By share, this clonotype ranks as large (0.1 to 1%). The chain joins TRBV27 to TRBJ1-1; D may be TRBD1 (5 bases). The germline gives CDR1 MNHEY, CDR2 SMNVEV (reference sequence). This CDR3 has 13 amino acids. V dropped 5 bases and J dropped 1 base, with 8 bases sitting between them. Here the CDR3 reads CASSPQGNTEAFF. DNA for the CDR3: TGTGCCAGCAGTCCCCAGGGGAACACTGAAGCTTTCTTT.

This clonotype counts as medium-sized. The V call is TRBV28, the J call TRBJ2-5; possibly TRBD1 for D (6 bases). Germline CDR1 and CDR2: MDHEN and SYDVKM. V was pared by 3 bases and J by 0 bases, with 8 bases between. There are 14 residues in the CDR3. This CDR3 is CASSFRQDQETQYF. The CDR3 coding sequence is TGTGCCAGCAGTTTTAGACAGGACCAAGAGACCCAGTACTTC.

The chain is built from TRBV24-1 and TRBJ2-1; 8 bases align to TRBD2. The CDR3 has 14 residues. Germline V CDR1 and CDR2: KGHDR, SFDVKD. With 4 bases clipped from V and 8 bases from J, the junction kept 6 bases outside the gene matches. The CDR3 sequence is CATSEWGLEHEQFF. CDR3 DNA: TGTGCCACCAGTGAATGGGGACTAGAACATGAGCAGTTCTTC.

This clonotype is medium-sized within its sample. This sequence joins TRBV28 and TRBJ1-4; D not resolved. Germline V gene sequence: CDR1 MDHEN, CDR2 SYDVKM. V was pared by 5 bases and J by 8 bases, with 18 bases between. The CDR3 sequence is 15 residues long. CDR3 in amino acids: CASSPRMASQEKLFF. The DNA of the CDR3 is TGTGCCAGCAGTCCGCGGATGGCCAGTCAAGAAAAACTGTTTTTT.

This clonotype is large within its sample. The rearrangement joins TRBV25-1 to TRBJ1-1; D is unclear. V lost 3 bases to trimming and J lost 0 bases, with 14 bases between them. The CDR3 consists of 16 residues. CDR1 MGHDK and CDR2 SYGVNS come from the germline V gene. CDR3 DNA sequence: TGTGCCAGCAGTGACCCGAAGAAAGGAATGAACACTGAAGCTTTCTTT. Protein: CASSDPKKGMNTEAFF.

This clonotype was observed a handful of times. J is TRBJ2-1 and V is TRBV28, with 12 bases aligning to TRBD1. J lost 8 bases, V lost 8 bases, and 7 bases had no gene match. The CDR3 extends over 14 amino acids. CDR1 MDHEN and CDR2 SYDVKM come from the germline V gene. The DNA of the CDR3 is TGTGCCAGCCGAGGGGGGACAGGGGGCCATGAGCAGTTCTTC. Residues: CASRGGTGGHEQFF. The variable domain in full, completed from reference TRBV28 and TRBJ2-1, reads DVKVTQSSRYLVKRTGEKVFLECVQDMDHENMFWYRQDPGLGLRLIYFSYDVKMKEKGDIPEGYSVSREKKERFSLILESASTNQTSMYLCASRGGTGGHEQFFGPGTRLTVL.

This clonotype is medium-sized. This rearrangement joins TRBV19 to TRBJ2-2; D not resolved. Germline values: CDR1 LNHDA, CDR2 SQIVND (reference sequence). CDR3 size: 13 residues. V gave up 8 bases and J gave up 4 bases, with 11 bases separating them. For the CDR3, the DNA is TGTGCCAGTCAGTTAAAGGGCACCGGGGAGCTGTTTTTT. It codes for CASQLKGTGELFF.

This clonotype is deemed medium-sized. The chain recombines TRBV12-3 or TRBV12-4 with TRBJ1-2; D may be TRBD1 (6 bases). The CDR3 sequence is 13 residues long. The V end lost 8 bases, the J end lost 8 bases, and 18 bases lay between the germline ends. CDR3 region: CASDLTGTNGYTF. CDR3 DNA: TGTGCCAGCGATTTGACCGGGACAAACGGCTACACCTTC.

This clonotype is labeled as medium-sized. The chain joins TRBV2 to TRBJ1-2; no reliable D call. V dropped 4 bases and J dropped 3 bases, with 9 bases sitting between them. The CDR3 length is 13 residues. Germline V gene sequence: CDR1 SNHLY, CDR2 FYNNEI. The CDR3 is CASSGGRYYGYTF. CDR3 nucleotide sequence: TGTGCCAGCAGTGGGGGTCGATACTATGGCTACACCTTC. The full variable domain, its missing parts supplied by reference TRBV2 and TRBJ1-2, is EPEVTQTPSHQVTQMGQEVILRCVPISNHLYFYWYRQILGQKVEFLVSFYNNEISEKSEIFDDQFSVERPDGSNFTLKIRSTKLEDSAMYFCASSGGRYYGYTFGSGTRLTVV.

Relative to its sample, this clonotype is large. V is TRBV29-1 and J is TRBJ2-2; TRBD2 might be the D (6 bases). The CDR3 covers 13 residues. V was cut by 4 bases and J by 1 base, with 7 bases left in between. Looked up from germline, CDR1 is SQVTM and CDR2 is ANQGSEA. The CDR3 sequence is CSVAGVNTGELFF. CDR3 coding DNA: TGCAGCGTTGCGGGGGTGAACACCGGGGAGCTGTTTTTT.